The TCR beta chain under discussion was sequenced for a study of cytomegalovirus exposure and HLA in healthy donors. With regard to this clone: As yet, its antigen is unknown.

Study results and limitations: A list of around 160 TCR beta chains associated with cytomegalovirus was given. A later analysis reportedly found that, within productive TCRs, an Asian-associated ancestry cluster had fewer N-insertions than the mean observed across the approximately 700 donors.

Amplification used 60 Vbeta primers and 13 Jbeta primers. Clones were read by immunoSEQ multiplex PCR, and TCRdb kept only the in-frame ones, dropping some. This sample yields some 190,000 clones, of which approximately 79% are seen a single time; 1.6% belongs to the top ten. This clonotype originated in a woman aged 18-29 years in good health and CMV-seronegative. Sequenced material: PBMCs.

The CDR3 protein is CASSFDYGTQYF. The CDR3 coding sequence is TGTGCCAGCAGTTTCGACTATGGTACGCAGTATTTT. The chain has TRBV27 and TRBJ2-3; tentative D call: TRBD2 (5 bases). V was cut by 3 bases and J by 8 bases, with 9 bases left in between. Germline assignment: CDR1 MNHEY and CDR2 SMNVEV (reference sequence). The CDR3 has 12 amino acids.